This is a list of T cell receptor beta chains from one sample in a study of T cell responses to AZD1222 COVID-19 vaccine. TCRdb's table, derived via immunoSEQ multiplex PCR, lists solely in-frame clones and lacks some. Of 95,000 to 100,000 clones listed, roughly nine tenths are singletons. The sample here was peripheral blood, taken on day 0 of AZD1222 vaccination. The receptors shown here come from an adult in good health. Each CDR3 is given with its conserved first and last residue. A D gene is named only where the DNA matches it firmly. The size of a clone is reported for some rows only, either as once, few or many, or as a class for expanded clones.

clone_size	v_call	j_call	d_call	cdr3_length	cdr3_aa	cdr3_nt
.	TRBV5-1	TRBJ1-1	.	13	CASSFKGDTEAFF	TGCGCCAGCAGCTTTAAGGGGGACACTGAAGCTTTCTTT
.	TRBV27	TRBJ1-1	TRBD1	17	CASSPLRPGGMNTEAFF	TGTGCCAGCAGTCCTTTACGGCCAGGGGGTATGAACACTGAAGCTTTCTTT
.	TRBV4-1	TRBJ2-2	TRBD2	17	CASSRRLAGTNTGELFF	TGCGCCAGCAGCCGACGACTAGCGGGCACGAACACCGGGGAGCTGTTTTTT
.	TRBV7-9	TRBJ2-7	.	15	CASSSPAAGTYEQYF	TGTGCCAGCAGCTCGCCGGCGGCGGGTACCTACGAGCAGTACTTC
once	TRBV18	TRBJ1-2	.	11	CASSGDYGYTF	TGTGCCAGCTCGGGGGACTATGGCTACACCTTC
.	TRBV5-1	TRBJ2-1	.	16	CASSLIGQPNYNEQFF	TGCGCCAGCAGCTTGATTGGGCAGCCCAACTACAATGAGCAGTTCTTC
.	TRBV13	TRBJ1-2	TRBD1	15	CASSSDRGQVYGYTF	TGTGCCAGCAGCTCCGACAGGGGGCAGGTCTATGGCTACACCTTC
.	TRBV12-3/TRBV12-4	TRBJ1-3	.	13	CASSTGDRNTIYF	TGTGCCAGCAGTACCGGGGACAGAAACACCATATATTTT
once	TRBV5-1	TRBJ2-7	.	14	CASSLKGATYEQYF	TGCGCCAGCAGCTTAAAAGGGGCCACCTACGAGCAGTACTTC
.	TRBV9	TRBJ2-1	.	15	CASSAGTPNYNEQFF	TGTGCCAGCAGCGCGGGGACTCCAAACTACAATGAGCAGTTCTTC
.	TRBV7-9	TRBJ1-1	.	15	CASSPTLGGVTEAFF	TGTGCCAGCAGCCCTACCCTCGGTGGGGTAACTGAAGCTTTCTTT
.	TRBV19	TRBJ2-7	TRBD1	15	CASGTSGTGTYEQYF	TGTGCCAGTGGTACTTCCGGGACAGGGACCTACGAGCAGTACTTC
.	TRBV2	TRBJ2-4	.	13	CASSETRQNIQYF	TGTGCCAGCTCAGAGACCAGGCAGAACATTCAGTACTTC
.	TRBV2	TRBJ1-2	TRBD1	14	CASSYRGQDYGYTF	TGTGCCAGCAGTTACAGGGGGCAAGACTATGGCTACACCTTC
medium-sized	TRBV5-1	TRBJ1-4	TRBD1	14	CASSTQGAGEKLFF	TGCGCCAGCAGCACACAGGGGGCGGGTGAAAAACTGTTTTTT
.	TRBV2	TRBJ2-3	.	15	CATQGTTSATDTQYF	TGTGCCACCCAGGGGACTACCTCTGCCACAGATACGCAGTATTTT
.	TRBV10-3	TRBJ2-1	TRBD2	15	CAISASAGGRNEQFF	TGTGCCATCAGTGCGTCTGCGGGAGGGAGGAATGAGCAGTTCTTC
.	TRBV9	TRBJ2-2	TRBD2	15	CASSVSGSATGELFF	TGTGCCAGCAGCGTGAGCGGGAGTGCCACCGGGGAGCTGTTTTTT
.	TRBV10-3	TRBJ1-2	.	15	CAISESRVSSSGYTF	TGTGCCATCAGTGAGTCCAGGGTCTCCTCTAGCGGGTACACCTTC
.	TRBV14	TRBJ2-7	TRBD1	14	CASSVGTGGYEQYF	TGTGCCAGCAGCGTCGGGACAGGGGGCTACGAGCAGTACTTC
.	TRBV10-2	TRBJ2-5	TRBD1	16	CASRDRTGGTKETQYF	TGCGCCAGCCGAGACCGGACAGGGGGAACAAAAGAGACCCAGTACTTC
.	TRBV19	TRBJ1-1	.	12	CASIRVNTEAFF	TGTGCCTCTATCAGGGTGAACACTGAAGCTTTCTTT
.	TRBV4-1	TRBJ1-5	.	14	CASSQAGFNQPQHF	TGCGCCAGCAGCCAAGCGGGGTTCAATCAGCCCCAGCATTTT
.	TRBV19	TRBJ1-4	TRBD1	15	CASRRVQGADEKLFF	TGTGCCAGTCGACGAGTACAGGGGGCGGATGAAAAACTGTTTTTT
.	TRBV28	TRBJ1-1	TRBD1	15	CASSQTGVVFTEAFF	TGTGCCAGCAGTCAGACAGGGGTTGTTTTCACTGAAGCTTTCTTT
few	TRBV28	TRBJ1-4	TRBD1	15	CASSLNQGVYEKLFF	TGTGCCAGCAGTTTAAATCAGGGGGTGTATGAAAAACTGTTTTTT
.	TRBV15	TRBJ2-7	.	16	CATSRDRLGMGYEQYF	TGTGCCACCAGCAGAGATCGCCTGGGAATGGGCTACGAGCAGTACTTC
.	TRBV3-1/TRBV3-2	TRBJ2-1	.	15	CASSQDRGTYNEQFF	TGTGCCAGCAGCCAAGATCGGGGGACTTACAATGAGCAGTTCTTC
.	TRBV5-4	TRBJ2-2	.	15	CASSLDPTNTGELFF	TGTGCCAGCAGCTTGGATCCCACCAACACCGGGGAGCTGTTTTTT
few	TRBV19	TRBJ1-5	.	15	CASSIGGGRFQPQHF	TGTGCCAGTAGTATCGGCGGGGGGCGATTCCAGCCCCAGCATTTT
.	TRBV3-1/TRBV3-2	TRBJ1-3	TRBD1	15	CASSGDRVIGNTIYF	TGTGCCAGCAGCGGGGACAGGGTGATTGGAAACACCATATATTTT
.	TRBV19	TRBJ2-6	.	16	CASRDRRGSGANVLTF	TGTGCCAGTAGGGACAGACGGGGCTCTGGGGCCAACGTCCTGACTTTC
.	TRBV3-1/TRBV3-2	TRBJ2-1	.	14	CASSQVTAANEQFF	TGTGCCAGCAGCCAAGTCACCGCCGCCAATGAGCAGTTCTTC
.	TRBV6-1	TRBJ1-2	.	14	CASSEDRVWAGYTF	TGTGCCAGCAGTGAAGACAGGGTGTGGGCCGGCTACACCTTC
.	TRBV19	TRBJ2-1	TRBD1	16	CASSMPGQGAYNEQFF	TGTGCCAGTAGTATGCCGGGACAGGGGGCTTACAATGAGCAGTTCTTC
.	TRBV5-1	TRBJ2-2	.	15	CASSQQTGPTGELFF	TGCGCCAGCAGCCAACAGACAGGCCCCACCGGGGAGCTGTTTTTT
.	TRBV7-6	TRBJ2-7	.	16	CASSAMPQGASYEQYF	TGTGCCAGCAGCGCCATGCCCCAGGGCGCAAGCTACGAGCAGTACTTC
.	TRBV6-5	TRBJ1-6	.	15	CASSYSERGNSPLHF	TGTGCCAGCAGTTACTCTGAGCGGGGTAATTCACCCCTCCACTTT
once	TRBV3-1/TRBV3-2	TRBJ1-6	.	14	CASSYGIRNSPLHF	TGTGCCAGCAGCTACGGCATTCGAAATTCACCCCTCCACTTT
.	TRBV5-1	TRBJ1-2	TRBD1	15	CASSPEGQGAGGYTF	TGCGCCAGCAGCCCGGAGGGACAGGGGGCAGGTGGCTACACCTTC
.	TRBV5-1	TRBJ2-2	TRBD1	16	CASSFGQGRGIGELFF	TGCGCCAGCAGCTTCGGACAGGGCAGGGGTATCGGGGAGCTGTTTTTT